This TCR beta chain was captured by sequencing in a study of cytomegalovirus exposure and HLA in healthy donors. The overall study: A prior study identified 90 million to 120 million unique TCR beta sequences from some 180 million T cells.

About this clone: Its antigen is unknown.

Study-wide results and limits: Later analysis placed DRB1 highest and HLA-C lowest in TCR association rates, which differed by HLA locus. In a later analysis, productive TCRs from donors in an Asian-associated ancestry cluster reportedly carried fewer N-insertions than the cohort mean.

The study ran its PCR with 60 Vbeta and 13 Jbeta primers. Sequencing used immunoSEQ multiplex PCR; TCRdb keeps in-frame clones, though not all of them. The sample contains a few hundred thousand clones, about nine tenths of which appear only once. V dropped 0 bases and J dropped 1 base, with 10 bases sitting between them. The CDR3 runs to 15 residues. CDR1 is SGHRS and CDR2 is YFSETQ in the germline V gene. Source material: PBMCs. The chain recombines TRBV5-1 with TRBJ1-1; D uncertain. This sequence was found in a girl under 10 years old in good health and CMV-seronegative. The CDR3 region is CASSLGQVQNTEAFF. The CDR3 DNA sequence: TGCGCCAGCAGCTTGGGGCAGGTCCAGAACACTGAAGCTTTCTTT. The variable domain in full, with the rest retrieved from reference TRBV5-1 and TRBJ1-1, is KAGVTQTPRYLIKTRGQQVTLSCSPISGHRSVSWYQQTPGQGLQFLFEYFSETQRNKGNFPGRFSGRQFSNSRSEMNVSTLELGDSALYLCASSLGQVQNTEAFFGQGTRLTVV.